The rows below give T cell receptor beta chains drawn from one sample of a study of T cells in Graves' hyperthyroidism and ophthalmopathy. MiXCR, run by TCRdb on the multiplex PCR reads, gives a single entry per CDR3 protein. The sample lists over 700,000 distinct CDR3 sequences; approximately 40% were seen once. The sequenced sample was blood. These receptors all stem from a woman aged 40-49 years with Graves' hyperthyroidism. Both conserved end residues are part of each CDR3. The D gene is left open where the match is weak. The size of a clone is reported for some rows only, either as once, few or many, or as a class for expanded clones.

abundance,v_gene,d_gene,j_gene,CDR3aa,CDR3nt
.,TRBV7-2,.,TRBJ1-5,CASSLQTGPNQPQHF,TGTGCCAGCAGCTTGCAGACAGGCCCCAATCAGCCCCAGCATTTT
.,TRBV6-5,.,TRBJ1-1,CAGTLTISGYTEAFF,TGTGCCGGCACCCTCACAATCTCCGGTTACACTGAAGCTTTCTTT
.,TRBV6-2/TRBV6-3,.,TRBJ1-1,CASSPTEKNTEAFF,TGTGCCAGCAGCCCGACAGAGAAGAACACTGAAGCTTTCTTT
.,TRBV19,.,TRBJ1-5,CASHPGKGLYSNQPQHF,TGTGCCAGCCACCCGGGAAAGGGTCTTTATAGCAATCAGCCCCAGCATTTT
many,TRBV6-4,TRBD1,TRBJ1-6,CASSEEGGHSPLHF,TGTGCCAGCAGTGAGGAAGGGGGCCATTCACCCCTCCACTTT
few,TRBV12-3/TRBV12-4,.,TRBJ1-2,CASSFGRGSGYTF,TGTGCCAGCAGTTTCGGCAGGGGAAGTGGCTACACCTTC
few,TRBV6-4,.,TRBJ1-6,CASSEGGGFRSYNSPLHF,TGTGCCAGCAGTGAAGGGGGAGGGTTTCGCTCCTATAATTCACCCCTCCACTTT
.,TRBV4-3,.,TRBJ1-5,CASSQDLRVQVSGTQHF,TGCGCCAGCAGCCAAGACCTGAGAGTCCAGGTCTCCGGGACGCAGCATTTT
many,TRBV15,.,TRBJ1-5,CATSRVPGQPQHF,TGTGCCACCAGCAGAGTACCAGGTCAGCCCCAGCATTTT
.,TRBV6-2/TRBV6-3,TRBD1,TRBJ2-6,CASSGTGVPSGANVLTF,TGTGCCAGCAGTGGGACAGGCGTCCCATCTGGGGCCAACGTCCTGACTTTC
.,TRBV5-1,.,TRBJ1-1,CASSFRRPGNFAEAFF,TGCGCCAGCAGCTTCCGAAGACCAGGGAATTTCGCTGAAGCTTTCTTT
few,TRBV28,.,TRBJ2-7,CASIPRADYEQYF,TGTGCCAGCATCCCCAGGGCCGACTACGAGCAGTACTTC
few,TRBV7-2,TRBD1,TRBJ1-1,CASSTGTVDTEAFF,TGTGCCAGCAGCACCGGGACAGTGGACACTGAAGCTTTCTTT
.,TRBV2,.,TRBJ1-5,CASTDRHSNQPQHF,TGTGCCAGCACTGACAGGCATAGCAATCAGCCCCAGCATTTT
once,TRBV9,.,TRBJ2-7,CASSFPTGEQYF,TGTGCCAGCAGCTTTCCCACGGGGGAGCAGTACTTC
many,TRBV2,TRBD1,TRBJ1-5,CASRAGQVPQPQHF,TGTGCCAGCAGGGCTGGACAGGTCCCCCAGCCCCAGCATTTT
few,TRBV10-3,TRBD2,TRBJ2-2,CASSPQGTSGYTGELFF,TGTGCCAGCAGTCCTCAAGGGACTAGCGGATACACCGGGGAGCTGTTTTTT